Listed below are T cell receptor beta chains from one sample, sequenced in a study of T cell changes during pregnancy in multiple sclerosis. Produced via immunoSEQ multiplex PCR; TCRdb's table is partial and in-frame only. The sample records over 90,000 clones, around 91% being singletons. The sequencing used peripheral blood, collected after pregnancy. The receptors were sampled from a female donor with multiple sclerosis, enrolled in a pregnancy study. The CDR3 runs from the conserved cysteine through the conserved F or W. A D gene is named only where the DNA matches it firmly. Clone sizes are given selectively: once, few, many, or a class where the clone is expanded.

CDR3nt: TGCGCCAGCAGCTTGGCAAGCGGCTACAATGAGCAGTTCTTC
CDR3aa: CASSLASGYNEQFF
v_gene: TRBV5-1
d_gene: -
abundance: -
j_gene: TRBJ2-1

CDR3nt: TGTGCCTGCGGGGCACCCTATGGCTACACCTTC
CDR3aa: CACGAPYGYTF
v_gene: TRBV6-5
d_gene: -
abundance: once
j_gene: TRBJ1-2

CDR3nt: TGCGCCAGCAGCTTGCGGCTAGCGGGAGAAGGGAGCAATGAGCAGTTCTTC
CDR3aa: CASSLRLAGEGSNEQFF
v_gene: TRBV5-1
d_gene: TRBD2
abundance: -
j_gene: TRBJ2-1

CDR3nt: TGTGCCAGCAGCCCTCCCGGGACTTCTAGGACCCAGTACTTC
CDR3aa: CASSPPGTSRTQYF
v_gene: TRBV28
d_gene: -
abundance: -
j_gene: TRBJ2-5

CDR3nt: TGTGCCAGCAGGGGGCGTACAGATACGCAGTATTTT
CDR3aa: CASRGRTDTQYF
v_gene: TRBV2
d_gene: -
abundance: -
j_gene: TRBJ2-3

CDR3nt: TGTGCCAGCAGCTCGGGGTTCACCGGGGAGCTGTTTTTT
CDR3aa: CASSSGFTGELFF
v_gene: TRBV7-3
d_gene: -
abundance: -
j_gene: TRBJ2-2

CDR3nt: TGTGCCAGCAGCTTAATCGGAGTCATGGGAGCTTTCTTT
CDR3aa: CASSLIGVMGAFF
v_gene: TRBV7-2
d_gene: -
abundance: -
j_gene: TRBJ1-1

CDR3nt: TGTGCCAGCAGCGTAGCTCCTGGGGACAGGGGGAGCTCCTACAATGAGCAGTTCTTC
CDR3aa: CASSVAPGDRGSSYNEQFF
v_gene: TRBV9
d_gene: TRBD1
abundance: -
j_gene: TRBJ2-1

CDR3nt: TGTGCCAGCAGTTCAGGGGTGACCTACAATGAGCAGTTCTTC
CDR3aa: CASSSGVTYNEQFF
v_gene: TRBV25-1
d_gene: -
abundance: -
j_gene: TRBJ2-1

CDR3nt: TGTGCCAGCAGCCCGAGGGTCTATGGCTACACCTTC
CDR3aa: CASSPRVYGYTF
v_gene: TRBV7-2
d_gene: -
abundance: -
j_gene: TRBJ1-2